The 18 T cell receptor beta chains in this list originate from one sample, sequenced in a study of cytomegalovirus exposure and HLA in healthy donors. The PCR made use of 60 Vbeta and 13 Jbeta primers. Here immunoSEQ multiplex PCR was the method, and the copy in TCRdb shows in-frame clones only, minus some. The sample holds 130,000 to 150,000 clones, about 76% seen once. The sample taken for sequencing was PBMCs. These TCRs come from a female donor in good health and CMV-seronegative.

This CDR3 is CASSFRNGEQYF. The CDR3 bases are TGTGCCAGCAGCTTCCGCAACGGCGAGCAGTACTTC. The gene calls are TRBV7-2 and TRBJ2-7; D remains unclear. Trimming removed 3 bases from V and 6 bases from J, with 9 bases in between. The CDR3 contains 12 residues. In germline, CDR1 is SGHTA, CDR2 FQGNSA.

The rearrangement uses TRBV27 and TRBJ1-5; D remains ambiguous. CDR1 is MNHEY, CDR2 SMNVEV, per germline (reference sequence). The CDR3 is 14 residues long. Trimming pared 6 bases from V and 0 bases from J, leaving 9 bases between. The CDR3 region is CASSRGYSNQPQHF. The CDR3 coding sequence is TGTGCCAGCAGCCGGGGATATAGCAATCAGCCCCAGCATTTT.

The chain couples TRBV7-9 to TRBJ2-1, with 14 bases lining up with TRBD2. V lost 1 base and J lost 9; bases outside the gene matches: 8. In germline, CDR1 is SEHNR, CDR2 FQNEAQ (reference sequence). The CDR3 consists of 17 residues. Here the CDR3 reads CASSLVRGLAGVSEQFF. CDR3 in DNA: TGTGCCAGCAGCTTAGTGCGGGGACTAGCGGGAGTTAGTGAGCAGTTCTTC.

The chain combines TRBV15 with TRBJ2-6; D is unclear. From germline, CDR1 is LNHNV and CDR2 YYDKDF (reference sequence). Trimming took off 0 bases at V and 4 bases at J, with 7 bases between the two ends. The CDR3 spans 15 residues. CDR3 in amino acids: CATSRDRAGANVLTF. CDR3 DNA sequence: TGTGCCACCAGCAGAGATCGAGCCGGGGCCAACGTCCTGACTTTC.

The chain links TRBV11-2 to TRBJ2-7; 7 bases are shared with TRBD1. V lost 3 bases and J lost 0; bases outside the gene matches: 2. In germline, CDR1 is SGHAT, CDR2 FQNNGV. The CDR3 consists of 14 residues. CDR3 in amino acids: CASSLWDSSYEQYF. The CDR3 nucleotides read TGTGCCAGCAGCTTGTGGGACAGCTCCTACGAGCAGTACTTC.

The rearrangement links TRBV9 to TRBJ2-7, with 12 bases matching TRBD2. The CDR3 contains 14 residues. Germline V gives CDR1 SGDLS, CDR2 YYNGEE. V dropped 3 bases and J dropped 7; count of bases not matched to a gene: 5. CDR3 sequence (DNA): TGTGCCAGCAGCGCGACTAGCGGGAGAGATGAGCAGTACTTC. Its translation: CASSATSGRDEQYF.

This clone was detected only a few times. The chain has TRBV4-3 and TRBJ2-2; TRBD1 aligns across 10 bases. Looked up from germline, CDR1 is LGHNA and CDR2 is YSLEER. V shed 3 bases and J 3 bases; nucleotides not matched to a gene: 4. The CDR3 has 16 amino acids. CDR3 amino acids: CASSHEGQGDTGELFF. CDR3 nucleotides: TGCGCCAGCAGCCATGAAGGACAGGGGGACACCGGGGAGCTGTTTTTT.

CDR3 nucleotides: TGTGCCAGCAGAGGACACCTAAAAAACATTCAGTACTTC. This gives the protein CASRGHLKNIQYF. The chain links TRBV21-1 to TRBJ2-4; the table gives TRBD1 as D, unverified against the DNA. TRBV21-1 is a pseudogene. This CDR3 is built from 13 residues.

The chain carries TRBV29-1 and TRBJ1-5, with 9 nucleotides matching TRBD1. The CDR3 has 15 residues. Per germline, CDR1 SQVTM and CDR2 ANQGSEA. The trim removed 4 bases at V and 5 bases at J, leaving 9 bases unmatched. CDR3 sequence: CSVAGGTGRDQPQHF. The DNA of the CDR3 is TGCAGCGTTGCAGGGGGGACAGGGCGGGATCAGCCCCAGCATTTT.

The table lists this clone with a count of one. The V and J genes are TRBV7-2 and TRBJ2-7; 8 nucleotides align to TRBD2. In germline, CDR1 is SGHTA, CDR2 FQGNSA. V was pared by 1 base and J by 3 bases, with 5 bases of the junction left unmatched. The CDR3 sequence is 15 residues long. This CDR3 reads CASSLVSGRGYEQYF. The CDR3 DNA reads TGTGCCAGCAGCTTAGTAAGCGGGAGAGGCTACGAGCAGTACTTC.

The gene calls are TRBV6-1 and TRBJ2-7; 8 bases are a match to TRBD1. Trimming cost V 6 bases and J 4 bases; bases outside gene matches: 5. CDR3 length: 13 amino acids. CDR1 is MNHNS and CDR2 is SASEGT in the germline V gene. The CDR3 is CASRGQAFYEQYF. The CDR3 DNA sequence: TGTGCCAGCAGGGGACAGGCCTTTTACGAGCAGTACTTC.

This clone has just a few counts. The CDR3: CSVERPGQANTEAFF. The CDR3 DNA is TGCAGCGTTGAGAGACCGGGACAGGCTAACACTGAAGCTTTCTTT. This sequence joins TRBV29-1 and TRBJ1-1, with 8 positions matching TRBD1. Losses at the gene ends were 3 bases for V and 2 bases for J; bases not matched to a gene: 8. This CDR3 comprises 15 residues. Germline V lookup: CDR1 SQVTM, CDR2 ANQGSEA. The variable domain in full, with the rest retrieved from reference TRBV29-1 and TRBJ1-1, is SAVISQKPSRDICQRGTSLTIQCQVDSQVTMMFWYRQQPGQSLTLIATANQGSEATYESGFVIDKFPISRPNLTFSTLTVSNMSPEDSSIYLCSVERPGQANTEAFFGQGTRLTVV.

This chain connects TRBV5-1 to TRBJ1-2; 7 bases align to TRBD1. CDR3 size: 17 residues. The germline V gene encodes CDR1 SGHRS and CDR2 YFSETQ. V was pared by 0 bases and J by 5 bases, with 13 bases of the junction left unmatched. The CDR3 nucleotides are TGCGCCAGCAGCTTGGGCTCCCCCTCACAGGGGACTTATGGCTACACCTTC. The encoded protein is CASSLGSPSQGTYGYTF. The complete variable domain, with remaining parts taken from reference TRBV5-1 and TRBJ1-2, reads KAGVTQTPRYLIKTRGQQVTLSCSPISGHRSVSWYQQTPGQGLQFLFEYFSETQRNKGNFPGRFSGRQFSNSRSEMNVSTLELGDSALYLCASSLGSPSQGTYGYTFGSGTRLTVV.

The chain has TRBV28 and TRBJ1-1; a weak D match, TRBD1 (6 bases). The CDR3 length is 16 residues. Deletions cut 1 base from V and 1 base from J, with 13 bases between. Looked up from germline, CDR1 is MDHEN and CDR2 is SYDVKM. CDR3 sequence: CASSLSGGFGNTEAFF. In DNA, the CDR3 is TGTGCCAGCAGTTTATCGGGGGGCTTTGGGAACACTGAAGCTTTCTTT. Full variable domain (outside the CDR3, taken from reference TRBV28 and TRBJ1-1): DVKVTQSSRYLVKRTGEKVFLECVQDMDHENMFWYRQDPGLGLRLIYFSYDVKMKEKGDIPEGYSVSREKKERFSLILESASTNQTSMYLCASSLSGGFGNTEAFFGQGTRLTVV.

The chain couples TRBV6-6 to TRBJ1-5; D is possibly TRBD1 (5 bases). Between the trimmed V and J ends, which lost 7 bases and 6 bases, there was a span of 13 bases. This CDR3 comprises 13 residues. Germline V gene lookup returns CDR1 MNHNY and CDR2 SVGAGI (reference sequence). The CDR3 protein is CASTTTVSQPQHF. CDR3 nucleotide sequence: TGTGCCAGCACCACGACAGTAAGTCAGCCCCAGCATTTT.

This chain uses TRBV4-1 with TRBJ1-4, with no clear D. V lost 1 base and J 8 bases, leaving 14 bases between the germline ends. This CDR3 is built from 15 residues. Germline CDR1 is MGHRA and CDR2 is YSYEKL. For the CDR3, the DNA is TGCGCCAGCAGCCAAGGTGTGGGTAGCCGGGAAAAACTGTTTTTT. This translates into CASSQGVGSREKLFF.

DNA of the CDR3: TGTGCCAGCAGTTCTCTCACAGGGAACTATGGCTACACCTTC. Encoded protein: CASSSLTGNYGYTF. The V gene is TRBV27, the J gene TRBJ1-2; TRBD1 is a possible D gene (6 bases). V lost 4 bases, J lost 2 bases, and 11 bases lay in between. Germline CDR1 and CDR2: MNHEY and SMNVEV (reference sequence). The CDR3 sequence is 14 residues long.

The chain carries TRBV19 and TRBJ1-1; 11 positions match TRBD1. The ends lost 6 bases at V and 6 bases at J; junction bases unmatched: 6. Germline lookup yields CDR1 LNHDA and CDR2 SQIVND (reference sequence). The length of the CDR3 is 14 residues. This chain's CDR3 is CASSRTGGLAEAFF. The CDR3 DNA reads TGTGCCAGTAGCCGGACAGGGGGCTTGGCTGAAGCTTTCTTT.